The present T cell receptor beta chain was sequenced within a study of T-cell reconstitution after alpha-beta-depleted transplantation in children. The germline gives CDR1 LNHDA, CDR2 SQIVND (reference sequence). Trimming took 7 bases from V and 0 from J; bases not matched to a gene: 4. The CDR3 is 14 amino acids. TCRbeta library preparation incorporated unique molecular identifiers. TCRdb independently ran MiXCR on the PCR reads; one entry per CDR3 protein. Of around 530,000 distinct CDR3 sequences in the sample, around a third were seen once. This specimen was PBMCs from the stem cell graft donor, taken from the stem cell graft. V is TRBV19 and J is TRBJ1-1; 8 bases fit TRBD1. The TCR was taken from a human donor who donated a stem cell graft to a child with aplastic anemia. The CDR3 region has the DNA TGTGCCAGTACCCCGACAGGGGTGAACACTGAAGCTTTCTTT. Protein product: CASTPTGVNTEAFF.